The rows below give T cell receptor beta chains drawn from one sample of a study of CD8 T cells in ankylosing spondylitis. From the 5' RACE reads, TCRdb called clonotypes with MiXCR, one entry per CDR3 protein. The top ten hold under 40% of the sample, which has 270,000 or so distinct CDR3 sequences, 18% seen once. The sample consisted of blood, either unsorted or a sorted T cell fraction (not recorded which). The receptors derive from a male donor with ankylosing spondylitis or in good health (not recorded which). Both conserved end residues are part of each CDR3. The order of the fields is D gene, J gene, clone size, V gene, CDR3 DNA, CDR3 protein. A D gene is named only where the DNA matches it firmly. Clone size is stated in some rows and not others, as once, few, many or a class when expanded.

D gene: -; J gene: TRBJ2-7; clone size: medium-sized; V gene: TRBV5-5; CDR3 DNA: TGTGCCAGCAGCTTGGAAGGGGCCCTGCCTGCTTACGAGCAGTACTTC; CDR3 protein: CASSLEGALPAYEQYF
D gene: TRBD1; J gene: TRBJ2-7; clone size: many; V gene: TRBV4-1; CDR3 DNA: TGCGCCAGCAGCCAAGTCCCGGGACAGGGTCAGGGGTACGAGCAGTACTTC; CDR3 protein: CASSQVPGQGQGYEQYF
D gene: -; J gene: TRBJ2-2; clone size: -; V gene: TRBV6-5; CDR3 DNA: TGTGCCAGCAGTCACCAGGGACTTAGGGCGAACACCGGGGAGCTGTTTTTT; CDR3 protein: CASSHQGLRANTGELFF
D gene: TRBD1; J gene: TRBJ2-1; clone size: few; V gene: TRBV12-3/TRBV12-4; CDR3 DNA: TGTGCCAGCAATGGACAGGGGGGGGATGAGCAGTTCTTC; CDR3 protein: CASNGQGGDEQFF
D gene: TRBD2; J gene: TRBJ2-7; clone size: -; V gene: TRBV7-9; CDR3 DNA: TGTGCCAGCAGCTCAGCCCGGGACTACCCCTACGAGCAGTACTTC; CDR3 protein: CASSSARDYPYEQYF
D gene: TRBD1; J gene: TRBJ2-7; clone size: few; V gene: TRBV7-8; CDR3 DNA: TGTGCCAGCAGCTCACTCGACAGGGGTTACGAGCAGTACTTC; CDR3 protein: CASSSLDRGYEQYF
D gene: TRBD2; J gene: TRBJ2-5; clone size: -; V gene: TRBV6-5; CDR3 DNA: TGTGCCAGCAGTTACACTAGCGGGATCAAAGAGACCCAGTACTTC; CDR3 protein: CASSYTSGIKETQYF
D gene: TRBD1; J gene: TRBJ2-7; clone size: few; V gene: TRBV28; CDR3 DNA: TGTGCCAGCACCAACCCCGGGACAGGACCCCCTGGGCAGTACTTC; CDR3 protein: CASTNPGTGPPGQYF
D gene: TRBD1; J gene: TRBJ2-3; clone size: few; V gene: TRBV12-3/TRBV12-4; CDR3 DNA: TGTGCCAGCAGACCGACAGGGGGGACTAGCACAGATACGCAGTATTTT; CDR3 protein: CASRPTGGTSTDTQYF
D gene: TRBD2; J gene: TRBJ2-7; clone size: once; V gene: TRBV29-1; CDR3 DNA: TGCAGCGTTCGACTCTTAGCGGGAGCCTACGAGCAGTACTTC; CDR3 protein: CSVRLLAGAYEQYF
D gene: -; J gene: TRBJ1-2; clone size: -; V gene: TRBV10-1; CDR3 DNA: TGCGCCAGCAGTGAGTCCATGGGCCATGGCTACACCTTC; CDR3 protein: CASSESMGHGYTF
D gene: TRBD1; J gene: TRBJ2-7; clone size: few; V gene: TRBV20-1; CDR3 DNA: TGCAGTGCTAGGCCGCAGGACAGGATCTTCTACGAGCAGTACTTC; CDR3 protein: CSARPQDRIFYEQYF
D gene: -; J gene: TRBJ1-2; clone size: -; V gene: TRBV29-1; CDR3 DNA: TGCAGCGCCCCAGGGGCCGACTATGGCTACACCTTC; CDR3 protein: CSAPGADYGYTF
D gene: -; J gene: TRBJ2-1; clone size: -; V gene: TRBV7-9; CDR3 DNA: TGTGCCAGCAGCTACACTGATGGAGGGCAGGGAGAGTTCTTC; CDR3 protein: CASSYTDGGQGEFF
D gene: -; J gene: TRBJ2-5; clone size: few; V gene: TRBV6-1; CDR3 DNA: TGTGCCAGCAGTGAAGAGGGACGGGAAGAGACCCAGTACTTC; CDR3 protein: CASSEEGREETQYF
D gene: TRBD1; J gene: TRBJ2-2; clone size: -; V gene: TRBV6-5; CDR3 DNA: TGTGCCAGCAGTTTTCTACAGGGGTCCGGGGAGCTGTTTTTT; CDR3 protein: CASSFLQGSGELFF
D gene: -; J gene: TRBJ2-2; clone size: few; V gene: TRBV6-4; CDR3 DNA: TGTGCCAGCAGTGAGTCTCCGGGGCAAGACACCGGGGAGCTGTTTTTT; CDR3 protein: CASSESPGQDTGELFF
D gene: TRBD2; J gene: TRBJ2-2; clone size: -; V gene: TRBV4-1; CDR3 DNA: TGCGCCAGCAGCCCCAGACTAGCGGGAGGCACGAACACCGGGGAGCTGTTTTTT; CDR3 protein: CASSPRLAGGTNTGELFF
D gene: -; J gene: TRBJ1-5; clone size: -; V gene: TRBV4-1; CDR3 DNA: TGCGCCAGCAGCCACGGGCTCCAGGCGAATCAGCCCCAGCATTTT; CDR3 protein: CASSHGLQANQPQHF
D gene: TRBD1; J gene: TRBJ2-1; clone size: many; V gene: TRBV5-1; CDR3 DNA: TGCGCCAGCAGCGGCCGGGACAGTCACAATGAGCAGTTCTTC; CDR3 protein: CASSGRDSHNEQFF
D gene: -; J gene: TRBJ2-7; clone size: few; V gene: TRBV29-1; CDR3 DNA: TGCAGCGTTGAGGCTGCGGACGGTACCTACGAGCAGTACTTC; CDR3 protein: CSVEAADGTYEQYF
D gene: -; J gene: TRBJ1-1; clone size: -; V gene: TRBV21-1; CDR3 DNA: TGTGCCAGCAGCACCGGTGGTGGGGGGAACACTGAAGCTTTCTTT; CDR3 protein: CASSTGGGGNTEAFF
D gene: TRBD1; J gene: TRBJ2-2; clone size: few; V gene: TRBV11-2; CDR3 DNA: TGTGCCAGCAGCTTAGAAGGGGCGGCAGGGGGCCACCATGTCTTAACGAACACCGGGGAGCTGTTTTTT; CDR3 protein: CASSLEGAAGGHHVLTNTGELFF
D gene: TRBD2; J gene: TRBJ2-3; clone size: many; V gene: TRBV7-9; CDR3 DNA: TGTGCCAGCAGCTTTCATAGCGGGAGATCTGATCCGCAGTATTTT; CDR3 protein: CASSFHSGRSDPQYF
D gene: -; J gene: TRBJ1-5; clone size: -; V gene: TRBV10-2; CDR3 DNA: TGCGCCAGCAAAAATTCGTTGGGGGGTGATCAGCCCCAGCATTTT; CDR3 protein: CASKNSLGGDQPQHF
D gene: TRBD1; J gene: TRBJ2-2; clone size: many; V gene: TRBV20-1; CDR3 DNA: TGCAGTGCCGCAGACAGGGTGAACACCGGGGAGCTGTTTTTT; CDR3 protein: CSAADRVNTGELFF
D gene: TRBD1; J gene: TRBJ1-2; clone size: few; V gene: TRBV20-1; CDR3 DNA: TGCAGTGCTAGGCACAGGGGGCAGAACTATGGCTACACCTTC; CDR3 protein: CSARHRGQNYGYTF
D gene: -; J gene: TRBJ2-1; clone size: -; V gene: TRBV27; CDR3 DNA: TGTGCCTGGATACCGGGTTCCTACAATGAGCAGTTCTTC; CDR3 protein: CAWIPGSYNEQFF
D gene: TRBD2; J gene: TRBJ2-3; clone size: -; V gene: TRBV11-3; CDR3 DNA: TGTGCCAGCAGTCCCGCTGGCGGGAGAGCAGATACGCAGTATTTT; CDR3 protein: CASSPAGGRADTQYF
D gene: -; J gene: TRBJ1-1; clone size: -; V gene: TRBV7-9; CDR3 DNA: TGTGCCAGCAGCTTCAGCACAGGTCACACTGAAGCTTTCTTT; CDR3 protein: CASSFSTGHTEAFF
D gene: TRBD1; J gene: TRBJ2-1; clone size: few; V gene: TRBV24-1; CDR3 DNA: TGTGCCACCAGTGATGACAGGGATTACAATGAGCAGTTCTTC; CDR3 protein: CATSDDRDYNEQFF
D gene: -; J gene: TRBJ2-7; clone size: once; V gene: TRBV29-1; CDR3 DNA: TGCAGCGCGAGGGGCGGGCCCTACGAGCAGTACTTC; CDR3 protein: CSARGGPYEQYF
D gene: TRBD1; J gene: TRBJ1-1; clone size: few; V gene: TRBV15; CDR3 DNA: TGTGCCACCAGCAGCGGACAGGGGGCTACTGAAGCTTTCTTT; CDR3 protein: CATSSGQGATEAFF
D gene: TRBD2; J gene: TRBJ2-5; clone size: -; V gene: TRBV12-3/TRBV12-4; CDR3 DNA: TGTGCCAGCAGTTTCCCGGGGCTAGCGGGAGTTACCGGAATCCTAAGGGAGACCCAGTACTTC; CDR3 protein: CASSFPGLAGVTGILRETQYF
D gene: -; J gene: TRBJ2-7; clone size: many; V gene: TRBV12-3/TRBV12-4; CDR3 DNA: TGTGCCAGCAGCCCGGGGTCCCCCTACGAGCAGTACTTC; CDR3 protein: CASSPGSPYEQYF
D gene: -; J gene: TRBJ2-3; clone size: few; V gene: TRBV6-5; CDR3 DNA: TGTGCCAGCAGTTACTCGCGGGGAGACACAGATACGCAGTATTTT; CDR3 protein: CASSYSRGDTDTQYF
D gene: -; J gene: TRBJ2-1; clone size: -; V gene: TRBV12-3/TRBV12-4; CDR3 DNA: TGTGCCAGCAGTTTTGTACCAACTGAGCAGTTCTTC; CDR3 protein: CASSFVPTEQFF
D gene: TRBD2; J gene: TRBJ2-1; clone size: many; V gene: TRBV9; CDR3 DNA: TGTGCCAGCAGCGTAGCGGGCGGGAGCCGATACAATGAGCAGTTCTTC; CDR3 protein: CASSVAGGSRYNEQFF
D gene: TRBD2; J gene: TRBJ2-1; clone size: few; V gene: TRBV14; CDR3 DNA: TGTGCCAGCAGCCAAGGTCTAGGGTTAGCGGGCTATGAGCAGTTCTTC; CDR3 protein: CASSQGLGLAGYEQFF
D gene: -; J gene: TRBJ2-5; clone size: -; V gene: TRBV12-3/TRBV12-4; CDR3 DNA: TGTGCCAGCAGTTTATTCACCGCTGAAATGGCCCAGTACTTC; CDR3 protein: CASSLFTAEMAQYF
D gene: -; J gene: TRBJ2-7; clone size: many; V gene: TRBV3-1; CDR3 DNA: TGTGCCAGCAGCCACCCTGGCAGGGGTTCCTACGAGCAGTACTTC; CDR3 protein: CASSHPGRGSYEQYF
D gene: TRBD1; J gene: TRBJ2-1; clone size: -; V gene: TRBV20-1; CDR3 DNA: TGCAGTGCTGGACAGGGGGACTGCAATGAGCAGTTCTTC; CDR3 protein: CSAGQGDCNEQFF
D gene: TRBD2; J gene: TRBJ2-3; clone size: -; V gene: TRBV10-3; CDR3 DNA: TGTGCCATCAGTGAGTCGGCGGGAGCTAGCACAGATACGCAGTATTTT; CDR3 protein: CAISESAGASTDTQYF
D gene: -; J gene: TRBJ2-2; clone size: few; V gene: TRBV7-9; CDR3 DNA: TGTGCCAGCAGCACCGGACAGCTAACCGGGGAGCTGTTTTTT; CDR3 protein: CASSTGQLTGELFF
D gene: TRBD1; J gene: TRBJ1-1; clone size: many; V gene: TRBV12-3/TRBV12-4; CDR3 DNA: TGTGCCAGCAGGGACAGGATCATGAACACTGAAGCTTTCTTT; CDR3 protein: CASRDRIMNTEAFF
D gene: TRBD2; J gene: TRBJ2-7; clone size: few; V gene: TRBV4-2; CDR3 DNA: TGTGCCAGCAGCCAAGAATCACCTATACTAGCGACAGCCTACGAGCAGTACTTC; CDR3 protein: CASSQESPILATAYEQYF
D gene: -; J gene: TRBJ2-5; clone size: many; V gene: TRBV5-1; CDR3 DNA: TGCGCCAGCAGCGTAGTACAAGAGACCCAGTACTTC; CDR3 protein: CASSVVQETQYF
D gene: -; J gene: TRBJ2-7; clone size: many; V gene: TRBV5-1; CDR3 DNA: TGCGCCAGCAGCTTGGCAGAACGATACGAGCAGTACTTC; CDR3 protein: CASSLAERYEQYF
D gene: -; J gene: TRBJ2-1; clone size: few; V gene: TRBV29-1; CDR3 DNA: TGCAGCGTTCGGGAGCCATCCTACAATGAGCAGTTCTTC; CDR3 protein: CSVREPSYNEQFF
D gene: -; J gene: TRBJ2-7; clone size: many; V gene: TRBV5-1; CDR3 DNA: TGCGCCAGCAGCTTGGTGGATGGCAGGGGCGCCTACGAGCAGTACTTC; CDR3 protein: CASSLVDGRGAYEQYF
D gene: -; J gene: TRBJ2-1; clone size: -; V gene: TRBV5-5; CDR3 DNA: TGTGCCAGCAGCCCAGGGCCTTTGATCGAGGACAATGAGCAGTTCTTC; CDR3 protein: CASSPGPLIEDNEQFF
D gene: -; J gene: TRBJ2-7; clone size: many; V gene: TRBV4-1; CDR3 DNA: TGCGCCAGCAGCCAATTCCAAGGGACCTACGAGCAGTACTTC; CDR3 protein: CASSQFQGTYEQYF